The rows below give T cell receptor beta chains drawn from one sample of a study of shared clonotypes between healthy human individuals. Clones were read by immunoSEQ multiplex PCR, and TCRdb kept only the in-frame ones, dropping some. The table has approximately 1.1 million clones, approximately 80% seen once. Material for sequencing was memory CD4+ T cells from PBMCs. The receptor set was obtained from a man younger than 30 in good health. Some clones in this sample may be carry-over from other donors' samples. Both conserved end residues are part of each CDR3. D genes are given only for firm matches. Only part of the rows carry a size: once, few, many, or a class if the clone is expanded.

clone_size: NA
d_call: NA
j_call: TRBJ2-1
v_call: TRBV7-9
cdr3_nt: TGTGCCAGCAGCTTAGTGAGGGAAGGAGCCCAGTTCTTC
cdr3_aa: CASSLVREGAQFF

clone_size: NA
d_call: TRBD1
j_call: TRBJ2-1
v_call: TRBV28
cdr3_nt: TGTGCCAGCAGACACCGGGACAGGGGATACAATGAGCAGTTCTTC
cdr3_aa: CASRHRDRGYNEQFF

clone_size: NA
d_call: NA
j_call: TRBJ2-3
v_call: TRBV5-1
cdr3_nt: TGCGCCAGCGGAGACCCGAGAACAGATACGCAGTATTTT
cdr3_aa: CASGDPRTDTQYF

clone_size: few
d_call: NA
j_call: TRBJ1-5
v_call: TRBV28
cdr3_nt: TGTGCCAGCAGCACCGGGGAGGAGGGTCAGCCCCAGCATTTT
cdr3_aa: CASSTGEEGQPQHF

clone_size: NA
d_call: TRBD1
j_call: TRBJ2-7
v_call: TRBV27
cdr3_nt: TGTGCCAGCAGTTTAAAGGGACAGGTTACCTACGAGCAGTACTTC
cdr3_aa: CASSLKGQVTYEQYF

clone_size: NA
d_call: NA
j_call: TRBJ2-3
v_call: TRBV7-2
cdr3_nt: TGTGCCAGCAGCTTAGCGCTTCGACAACTTTCAGATACGCAGTATTTT
cdr3_aa: CASSLALRQLSDTQYF

clone_size: NA
d_call: TRBD2
j_call: TRBJ2-1
v_call: TRBV4-1
cdr3_nt: TGCGCCAGCAGCCAAGATCCTAGCGGGAGTTCCTACAATGAGCAGTTCTTC
cdr3_aa: CASSQDPSGSSYNEQFF

clone_size: NA
d_call: TRBD2
j_call: TRBJ2-5
v_call: TRBV30
cdr3_nt: TGTGCCTGGACCTCGGGAGGGCCCTCTGAGACCCAGTACTTC
cdr3_aa: CAWTSGGPSETQYF

clone_size: NA
d_call: NA
j_call: TRBJ1-1
v_call: TRBV6-5
cdr3_nt: TGTGCCAGCAGTTATGAACAGGATAGACACACTGAAGCTTTCTTT
cdr3_aa: CASSYEQDRHTEAFF

clone_size: NA
d_call: NA
j_call: TRBJ2-6
v_call: TRBV21-1
cdr3_nt: TGTGCCAACCACCAGGGGCCAGGGGCCAACGTCCTGACTTTC
cdr3_aa: CANHQGPGANVLTF

clone_size: NA
d_call: NA
j_call: TRBJ2-5
v_call: TRBV19
cdr3_nt: TGTGCCAGTACGTTCTCCGGAGGGGAGACCCAGTACTTC
cdr3_aa: CASTFSGGETQYF

clone_size: few
d_call: NA
j_call: TRBJ2-4
v_call: TRBV10-3
cdr3_nt: TGTGCCACCCGAGGGACCGAGTTAGCCAAAAACATTCAGTACTTC
cdr3_aa: CATRGTELAKNIQYF

clone_size: NA
d_call: NA
j_call: TRBJ1-2
v_call: TRBV5-1
cdr3_nt: TGCGCCAGCAGCTTGGCGGATCAGTATGGCTACACCTTC
cdr3_aa: CASSLADQYGYTF

clone_size: NA
d_call: TRBD1
j_call: TRBJ1-4
v_call: TRBV5-1
cdr3_nt: TGCGCCAGCAGCTTGGAGGGGACAGGGGGAGGTAATGAAAAACTGTTTTTT
cdr3_aa: CASSLEGTGGGNEKLFF

clone_size: NA
d_call: TRBD1
j_call: TRBJ1-2
v_call: TRBV7-2
cdr3_nt: TGTGCCAGCAGCCAAGAAGCGACAGGGCCCGGCTACACCTTC
cdr3_aa: CASSQEATGPGYTF

clone_size: few
d_call: NA
j_call: TRBJ1-1
v_call: TRBV25-1
cdr3_nt: TGTGCCAGCAGTGCTCCAGGGAACACTGAAGCTTTCTTT
cdr3_aa: CASSAPGNTEAFF

clone_size: NA
d_call: NA
j_call: TRBJ1-5
v_call: TRBV6-5
cdr3_nt: TGTGCCAGCAGTACGACCAGGGTCCAGCCCCAGCATTTT
cdr3_aa: CASSTTRVQPQHF

clone_size: NA
d_call: NA
j_call: TRBJ2-2
v_call: TRBV28
cdr3_nt: TGTGCCAGCAGATCGGGGAGCGGGAACACCGGGGAGCTGTTTTTT
cdr3_aa: CASRSGSGNTGELFF